This TCR beta chain stems from a study of OX40 agonist ivuxolimab in advanced cancers. For the study at large: Participants averaged approximately 61 years of age (range about 23 to 90) and were around 83% male. Whole-study results and caveats: Among some nonresponders, normalized T-cell clonal expansion was also low.

Profiling relied on immunoSEQ multiplex PCR, and the TCRdb table lists in-frame clones only, not all of them. The sample lists 15,000 or so clones; about 80% were seen once. Germline V gene sequence: CDR1 SEHNR, CDR2 FQNEAQ (reference sequence). V dropped 1 base and J dropped 0 bases, with 10 bases sitting between them. The CDR3 totals 17 residues. To note about this clone: What it binds is unknown.

This chain uses TRBV7-9 with TRBJ2-6; D might be TRBD1 or TRBD2, each matching 5 bases. The TCR was taken from an adult with an advanced solid tumor such as melanoma, head and neck, liver or kidney cancer. Material: CD4+ or CD8+ T cells sorted from blood, obtained in a trial of the OX40 agonist ivuxolimab. The CDR3 loop is CASSLGGFASGANVLTF. In nucleotides, the CDR3 is TGTGCCAGCAGCTTAGGGGGGTTCGCCTCTGGGGCCAACGTCCTGACTTTC.